The clone carrying this T cell receptor (beta chain) turned up a few times. Authors' data handling: Reference gene primers were amplified, and this amplification served to estimate nucleated cell counts. Profiling relied on immunoSEQ multiplex PCR, and the TCRdb table lists in-frame clones only, not all of them. D and trimming come from the DNA, and the V and J calls and clone size come from that table. Here the sample spans 120,000 to 150,000 clones, around 86% being singletons. CDR1 and CDR2 (germline): SGHDN, FVKESK. Trimming pared 1 base from V and 2 bases from J, leaving 9 bases between. CDR3 length equals 15 residues. The entry originates in a study of blood T cell repertoires in COVID-19. Across the study: Sites across the United States, Italy and Spain contributed samples from acute and convalescent COVID-19. Sources were T cells, B-cell-depleted T cells, or PBMCs; the material itself was cDNA or gDNA.

The source material was peripheral blood. The receptor was derived from a human donor in a cohort sampled during active COVID-19. This sequence joins TRBV14 and TRBJ2-1, with D maybe TRBD2 (5 bases). DNA for the CDR3: TGTGCCAGCAGCCAAGTCATACTAGCCTACAATGAGCAGTTCTTC. This translates into CASSQVILAYNEQFF.